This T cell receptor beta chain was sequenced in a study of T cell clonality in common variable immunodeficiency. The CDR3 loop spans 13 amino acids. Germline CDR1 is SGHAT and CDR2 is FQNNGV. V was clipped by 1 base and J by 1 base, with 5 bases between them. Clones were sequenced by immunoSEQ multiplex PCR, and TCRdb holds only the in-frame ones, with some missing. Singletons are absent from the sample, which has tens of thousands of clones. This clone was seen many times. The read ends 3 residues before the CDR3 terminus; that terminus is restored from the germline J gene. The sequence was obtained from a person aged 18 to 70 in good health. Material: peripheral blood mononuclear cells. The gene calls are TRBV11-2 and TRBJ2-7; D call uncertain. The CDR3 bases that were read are TGTGCCAGCAGCTTAGCCCGTTCCTACGAG. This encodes CASSLARSYE. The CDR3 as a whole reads CASSLARSYEQYF.